A selection of T cell receptor beta chains follows, all from one sample in a study of neoadjuvant anti-PD-1 for oral cavity cancer. Sequencing used immunoSEQ multiplex PCR; TCRdb keeps in-frame clones, though not all of them. The sample records 20,000 to 30,000 clones, 27% being singletons. Here the sequenced sample was tumor tissue, taken after nivolumab (anti-PD-1) treatment. These TCRs come from a person aged 35-79 years with oral cavity squamous cell carcinoma. Each CDR3 is given with its conserved first and last residue. The D gene is left open where the match is weak. Some rows have no size entry. The others give once, few or many, or a class for an expanded clone.

size: -; D: TRBD1; V: TRBV27; J: TRBJ2-7; CDR3: CASSLSYEGQASTKQYF; DNA: TGTGCCAGCAGTTTATCGTACGAGGGACAGGCATCTACGAAGCAGTACTTC
size: few; D: -; V: TRBV29-1; J: TRBJ1-2; CDR3: CSVEGDNYGYTF; DNA: TGCAGCGTTGAAGGAGATAACTATGGCTACACCTTC
size: -; D: -; V: TRBV28; J: TRBJ2-7; CDR3: CASRTVGYEQYF; DNA: TGTGCCAGCAGGACAGTGGGGTACGAGCAGTACTTC
size: few; D: -; V: TRBV6-1; J: TRBJ1-1; CDR3: CASSAWDKNTEAFF; DNA: TGTGCCAGCAGTGCGTGGGACAAGAACACTGAAGCTTTCTTT
size: few; D: TRBD1; V: TRBV11-2; J: TRBJ1-4; CDR3: CASSPGTAEKLFF; DNA: TGTGCCAGCAGCCCCGGGACAGCCGAAAAACTGTTTTTT
size: -; D: -; V: TRBV2; J: TRBJ1-2; CDR3: CASQDSNYGYTF; DNA: TGTGCCAGCCAGGACAGTAACTATGGCTACACCTTC
size: few; D: -; V: TRBV30; J: TRBJ2-5; CDR3: CAWRGREGGLETQYF; DNA: TGTGCCTGGAGGGGAAGGGAGGGGGGCCTTGAGACCCAGTACTTC
size: few; D: -; V: TRBV7-9; J: TRBJ2-2; CDR3: CASSLVGNTGELFF; DNA: TGTGCCAGCAGCTTAGTCGGAAACACCGGGGAGCTGTTTTTT
size: -; D: -; V: TRBV6-6; J: TRBJ1-6; CDR3: CASSLGNNSPLHF; DNA: TGTGCCAGCAGCCTCGGAAATAATTCACCCCTCCACTTT
size: -; D: TRBD1; V: TRBV28; J: TRBJ1-5; CDR3: CASSLYDRGGNQPQHF; DNA: TGTGCCAGCAGTTTATATGACAGGGGTGGCAATCAGCCCCAGCATTTT
size: few; D: -; V: TRBV25-1; J: TRBJ1-6; CDR3: CASSALRGGNSPLHF; DNA: TGTGCCAGCAGTGCCCTGAGGGGGGGAAATTCACCCCTCCACTTT
size: few; D: -; V: TRBV30; J: TRBJ1-2; CDR3: CACRDISNYGYTF; DNA: TGTGCCTGTCGGGACATTTCTAACTATGGCTACACCTTC
size: -; D: -; V: TRBV5-4; J: TRBJ2-7; CDR3: CASSFPSGSYEQYF; DNA: TGTGCCAGCAGCTTTCCGTCGGGCTCCTACGAGCAGTACTTC
size: few; D: -; V: TRBV5-6; J: TRBJ2-3; CDR3: CASSQPRTVTDTQYF; DNA: TGTGCCAGCAGCCAACCTAGGACTGTCACAGATACGCAGTATTTT
size: -; D: -; V: TRBV4-1; J: TRBJ2-7; CDR3: CASSQVQGGIHEQYF; DNA: TGCGCCAGCAGCCAAGTACAGGGCGGGATTCACGAGCAGTACTTC
size: -; D: -; V: TRBV6-6; J: TRBJ1-5; CDR3: CASSYVNLNQPQHF; DNA: TGTGCCAGCAGTTACGTCAACCTCAATCAGCCCCAGCATTTT
size: few; D: -; V: TRBV5-1; J: TRBJ1-5; CDR3: CASSPQDLGQPQHF; DNA: TGCGCCAGCAGCCCCCAAGACCTGGGGCAGCCCCAGCATTTT
size: few; D: -; V: TRBV5-1; J: TRBJ2-7; CDR3: CASSLGSGTVLNEQYF; DNA: TGCGCCAGCAGCTTAGGGAGCGGGACAGTCCTTAACGAGCAGTACTTC
size: few; D: TRBD1; V: TRBV28; J: TRBJ2-1; CDR3: CASSLRDSYNEQFF; DNA: TGTGCCAGCAGCTTGAGGGACAGCTACAATGAGCAGTTCTTC
size: -; D: -; V: TRBV9; J: TRBJ2-3; CDR3: CASSVEPTSFGGRKDTQYF; DNA: TGTGCCAGCAGCGTAGAGCCTACCTCCTTCGGGGGGCGGAAAGATACGCAGTATTTT
size: few; D: -; V: TRBV7-9; J: TRBJ1-2; CDR3: CASSTRQFGYTF; DNA: TGTGCCAGCAGCACTCGACAATTTGGCTACACCTTC
size: few; D: -; V: TRBV5-1; J: TRBJ1-1; CDR3: CASSLVGWGAEAFF; DNA: TGCGCCAGCAGCTTGGTGGGGTGGGGCGCTGAAGCTTTCTTT
size: -; D: -; V: TRBV6-5; J: TRBJ1-1; CDR3: CASSYPGWTEAFF; DNA: TGTGCCAGCAGTTATCCAGGGTGGACTGAAGCTTTCTTT
size: many; D: -; V: TRBV5-1; J: TRBJ1-4; CDR3: CASSLEDEKLFF; DNA: TGCGCCAGCAGCTTGGAGGATGAAAAACTGTTTTTT
size: -; D: TRBD1; V: TRBV11-3; J: TRBJ2-1; CDR3: CASSLEQGAYNEQFF; DNA: TGTGCCAGCAGCTTAGAACAGGGGGCCTACAATGAGCAGTTCTTC
size: few; D: TRBD2; V: TRBV5-1; J: TRBJ2-2; CDR3: CASQREGNTGELFF; DNA: TGCGCCAGCCAGCGGGAGGGCAACACCGGGGAGCTGTTTTTT
size: -; D: -; V: TRBV28; J: TRBJ2-3; CDR3: CASSFGSTDTQYF; DNA: TGTGCCAGCAGTTTCGGGAGCACAGATACGCAGTATTTT
size: many; D: -; V: TRBV5-1; J: TRBJ1-2; CDR3: CASSPPTAAYGYTF; DNA: TGCGCCAGCAGCCCCCCGACAGCGGCGTATGGCTACACCTTC
size: -; D: -; V: TRBV7-9; J: TRBJ1-1; CDR3: CASSLVRGGNTEAFF; DNA: TGTGCCAGCAGCTTAGTTAGGGGAGGTAACACTGAAGCTTTCTTT
size: many; D: TRBD1; V: TRBV7-2; J: TRBJ1-5; CDR3: CASSLVRGHDQPQHF; DNA: TGTGCCAGCAGCTTAGTCAGGGGGCACGATCAGCCCCAGCATTTT
size: few; D: TRBD1; V: TRBV19; J: TRBJ2-3; CDR3: CASSIKRTGKKYF; DNA: TGTGCCAGTAGTATAAAAAGGACAGGGAAGAAGTATTTT
size: -; D: TRBD1; V: TRBV6-5; J: TRBJ2-1; CDR3: CASSSTRGGADNEQFF; DNA: TGTGCCAGCAGTTCTACGCGAGGGGGCGCGGACAATGAGCAGTTCTTC
size: -; D: TRBD2; V: TRBV7-3; J: TRBJ2-3; CDR3: CASGTSPDTQYF; DNA: TGTGCCAGCGGGACTAGCCCAGATACGCAGTATTTT
size: few; D: -; V: TRBV6-5; J: TRBJ1-3; CDR3: CASSYSRQSEGNTIYF; DNA: TGTGCCAGCAGTTACTCGAGACAAAGCGAAGGAAACACCATATATTTT
size: -; D: -; V: TRBV9; J: TRBJ1-6; CDR3: CASSVAPYNSPLHF; DNA: TGTGCCAGCAGCGTAGCCCCCTATAATTCACCCCTCCACTTT
size: -; D: -; V: TRBV30; J: TRBJ1-2; CDR3: CAWGTRNSNYGYTF; DNA: TGTGCCTGGGGGACAAGAAACTCCAACTATGGCTACACCTTC
size: -; D: -; V: TRBV7-9; J: TRBJ1-4; CDR3: CASSLQGVGEKLFF; DNA: TGTGCCAGCAGCTTACAGGGTGTAGGAGAAAAACTGTTTTTT
size: -; D: -; V: TRBV11-2; J: TRBJ2-2; CDR3: CASSLEIIRTTGELFF; DNA: TGTGCCAGCAGCTTAGAAATTATCAGGACAACCGGGGAGCTGTTTTTT
size: -; D: -; V: TRBV21-1; J: TRBJ1-4; CDR3: CASSKALHAREEKLFF; DNA: TGTGCCAGCAGCAAAGCGCTCCACGCAAGAGAGGAAAAACTGTTTTTT
size: many; D: TRBD1; V: TRBV29-1; J: TRBJ1-2; CDR3: CSVEVMGQGALSSGYTF; DNA: TGCAGCGTTGAAGTTATGGGACAGGGGGCGCTTAGTTCTGGCTACACCTTC
size: few; D: -; V: TRBV11-2; J: TRBJ2-7; CDR3: CASSLSLAGYEQYF; DNA: TGTGCCAGCAGCTTATCACTAGCTGGGTACGAGCAGTACTTC
size: -; D: -; V: TRBV19; J: TRBJ2-5; CDR3: CASNRGWQETQYF; DNA: TGTGCCAGTAACCGCGGCTGGCAGGAGACCCAGTACTTC
size: once; D: -; V: TRBV4-2; J: TRBJ2-6; CDR3: CASSQVFSGRLSGANVLTF; DNA: TGTGCCAGCAGCCAAGTATTTTCCGGACGGCTCTCTGGGGCCAACGTCCTGACTTTC
size: -; D: -; V: TRBV29-1; J: TRBJ1-2; CDR3: CSVVGDTGNYGYTF; DNA: TGCAGCGTTGTGGGTGACACAGGAAACTATGGCTACACCTTC
size: -; D: -; V: TRBV20-1; J: TRBJ2-1; CDR3: CSTIAYNEQFF; DNA: TGCTCGACCATAGCATACAATGAGCAGTTCTTC
size: -; D: TRBD1; V: TRBV9; J: TRBJ1-2; CDR3: CASSGRDRVYYGYTF; DNA: TGTGCCAGCAGCGGACGGGACAGGGTTTACTATGGCTACACCTTC
size: -; D: -; V: TRBV7-8; J: TRBJ1-5; CDR3: CASSSDQGWGQPQHF; DNA: TGTGCCAGCAGCTCCGATCAGGGATGGGGTCAGCCCCAGCATTTT
size: -; D: -; V: TRBV2; J: TRBJ2-5; CDR3: CATGSLRELETQYF; DNA: TGTGCCACCGGTTCCCTCCGGGAGTTGGAGACCCAGTACTTC
size: -; D: -; V: TRBV28; J: TRBJ2-1; CDR3: CASSIGGMRGGQFF; DNA: TGTGCCAGCAGTATTGGCGGGATGCGGGGAGGGCAGTTCTTC
size: few; D: -; V: TRBV30; J: TRBJ2-7; CDR3: CAWSPGVLGEQYF; DNA: TGTGCCTGGAGCCCCGGAGTTTTGGGGGAGCAGTACTTC
size: -; D: -; V: TRBV28; J: TRBJ1-1; CDR3: CASSFQATEAFF; DNA: TGTGCCAGCAGTTTTCAGGCCACTGAAGCTTTCTTT
size: few; D: TRBD1; V: TRBV27; J: TRBJ1-5; CDR3: CASSFLPTGEGNQPQHF; DNA: TGTGCCAGCAGTTTCCTCCCGACAGGGGAGGGCAATCAGCCCCAGCATTTT
size: -; D: -; V: TRBV2; J: TRBJ1-2; CDR3: CASSAAGFRYTF; DNA: TGTGCCAGCAGTGCCGCGGGGTTTCGCTACACCTTC
size: few; D: TRBD2; V: TRBV25-1; J: TRBJ2-7; CDR3: CASSNIAGGVYEQYF; DNA: TGTGCCAGCAGTAATATAGCGGGAGGTGTATACGAGCAGTACTTC
size: few; D: TRBD1; V: TRBV4-2; J: TRBJ2-1; CDR3: CASSQPQGLNEQFF; DNA: TGTGCCAGCAGCCAGCCACAGGGGCTGAATGAGCAGTTCTTC
size: -; D: -; V: TRBV18; J: TRBJ2-1; CDR3: CASSPRSGESYNEQFF; DNA: TGTGCCAGCTCACCAAGGAGCGGCGAATCCTACAATGAGCAGTTCTTC